Below, 22 T cell receptor beta chains from the same sample are listed, as sequenced in a study of blood T cells in healthy people across ages. A second 7 to 11 cycle PCR used barcoded and J-beta primers. TCRdb reprocessed the 5' RACE reads via MiXCR and lists one record per CDR3 protein. There are 600,000 to 900,000 distinct CDR3 sequences in the sample; 20% to 30% occur only once, and 3% lies in the top ten. These sequences were also reported in another study, on T cells of mothers and their children.

The sequencing input was blood. The receptors were gathered from a boy aged 5-17 years in good health.

This clonotype occurred a few times. The gene calls are TRBV7-8 and TRBJ2-1; 9 nucleotides match TRBD2. CDR3 length equals 16 residues. V dropped 1 base and J dropped 8; count of bases not matched to a gene: 9. CDR1 SGHVS and CDR2 FQNEAQ come from the germline V gene. CDR3 amino acids: CASSLGGSGSRYEQFF. The CDR3 nucleotides read TGTGCCAGCAGCTTAGGCGGTAGCGGGAGTAGATATGAGCAGTTCTTC.

The chain couples TRBV27 to TRBJ2-5; D possibly corresponds to TRBD1 (6 bases). The V gene's germline CDR1 is MNHEY and CDR2 SMNVEV (reference sequence). This CDR3 has 16 amino acids. Trimming pared 2 bases from V and 5 bases from J, leaving 18 bases between. CDR3 in amino acids: CASSLRTQGLAETQYF. The CDR3 nucleotides are TGTGCCAGCAGTTTAAGGACACAGGGATTGGCGGAGACCCAGTACTTC.

The sample holds a few counts of this clonotype. The J gene is TRBJ2-1, the V gene TRBV7-2, with 11 bases aligning to TRBD1. The J call may be in error: the DNA end matches TRBJ2-7 better. The CDR3 extends over 17 amino acids. Germline V gives CDR1 SGHTA, CDR2 FQGNSA. CDR3 in amino acids: CASSLYAGGQGVHEQYF. CDR3 nucleotides: TGTGCCAGCAGCTTATACGCTGGGGGACAGGGGGTCCACGAGCAGTACTTC.

The chain has TRBV3-1 and TRBJ2-2; D may be TRBD1 or TRBD2 (5 bases each). Germline V gives CDR1 LGHDT, CDR2 YNNKEL (reference sequence). V was clipped by 4 bases and J by 4 bases, with 10 bases between them. The CDR3 runs to 14 residues. The chain's CDR3 is CASSPSGTTGELFF. In DNA form, the CDR3 reads TGTGCCAGCAGCCCCTCCGGGACCACCGGGGAGCTGTTTTTT.

The rearrangement links TRBV12-3 or TRBV12-4 to TRBJ1-2; 7 bases match TRBD1. Germline trimming cut 5 bases from V and 7 bases from J; bases unmatched to any gene: 13. This CDR3 has 15 residues. CDR3 nucleotide sequence: TGTGCCAGCAGTGCCCCGCAGACAGGGCAGGGTGGCTACACCTTC. The encoded protein is CASSAPQTGQGGYTF.

This clonotype appeared once. The rearrangement joins TRBV12-3 or TRBV12-4 to TRBJ2-5, with D perhaps matching TRBD2 (6 bases). The V gene lost 7 bases and the J gene lost 5 bases, with 14 bases spanning the gap. The CDR3 is 13 residues long. CDR3 DNA: TGTGCCAGCACTACGGGGGTTGGGGAGACCCAGTACTTC. Its translation is CASTTGVGETQYF.

V gene TRBV6-5 combines with J gene TRBJ1-5, with D possibly being TRBD1 (5 bases). Germline loops: CDR1 MNHEY, CDR2 SVGAGI. The CDR3 has 18 amino acids. V shed 2 bases and J shed 4 bases, with 21 bases lying between them. The CDR3 protein is CASSYSQLRGVWNQPQHF. The CDR3 bases are TGTGCCAGCAGTTACAGCCAACTCCGGGGGGTTTGGAATCAGCCCCAGCATTTT.

This clonotype was seen at least ten times. The rearrangement joins TRBV2 to TRBJ1-5; 9 bases fit TRBD1. In germline, CDR1 is SNHLY, CDR2 FYNNEI. V dropped 0 bases and J dropped 7; count of bases not matched to a gene: 10. The CDR3 length is 17 residues. The CDR3: CASSEALGGQGSQPQHF. In DNA, the CDR3 is TGTGCCAGCAGTGAAGCGCTTGGGGGACAGGGCAGCCAGCCCCAGCATTTT.

This clonotype was recorded a few times. The chain has TRBV7-6 and TRBJ2-7; 7 nucleotides align to TRBD2. The germline V gene encodes CDR1 SGHVS and CDR2 FNYEAQ. The CDR3 loop spans 15 amino acids. Germline trimming cut 1 base from V and 2 bases from J; bases unmatched to any gene: 5. The CDR3 DNA is TGTGCCAGCAGCTTAGTTGGGGGGGAGCCCTACGAGCAGTACTTC. Its protein is CASSLVGGEPYEQYF.

The chain has TRBV7-9 and TRBJ2-1, with D possibly matching TRBD1 (6 bases). The ends were cut back, 5 bases at V and 6 bases at J, with 20 bases in the middle. The CDR3 contains 16 residues. Germline V gene data show CDR1 as SEHNR and CDR2 as FQNEAQ (reference sequence). The CDR3, as DNA: TGTGCCAGCAGCCCAGGGGCCTCGTCAAGGTCCAATGAGCAGTTCTTC. Its protein is CASSPGASSRSNEQFF.

The chain is built from TRBV6-5 and TRBJ1-1; D is possibly TRBD1 (5 bases). Per the germline V gene, CDR1 is MNHEY and CDR2 is SVGAGI. This CDR3 has 14 residues. V lost 6 bases, J lost 5 bases, and 16 bases lay in between. The CDR3: CASSRDPARTEAFF. As DNA, the CDR3 is TGTGCCAGCAGCCGGGACCCGGCGAGGACTGAAGCTTTCTTT.

This clonotype has ten or more counts. The rearrangement uses TRBV12-3 or TRBV12-4 and TRBJ2-5; 9 bases match TRBD2. The DNA matches TRBJ2-1 better at its end, which makes the J call doubtful. The CDR3 has 16 amino acids. The chain's CDR3 is CASSLSAGGPYNEQFF. CDR3 sequence (DNA): TGTGCCAGCAGTTTATCGGCGGGGGGGCCCTACAATGAGCAGTTCTTC.

This clonotype was counted a few times. The rearrangement links TRBV5-1 to TRBJ2-6; no firm D call. The CDR3 has 15 residues. Trimming shortened V by 2 bases and J by 2 bases, and 8 bases separated the two germline ends. Per germline, CDR1 SGHRS and CDR2 YFSETQ. The CDR3 bases are TGCGCCAGCAGCTTTGAGTTTACTGGGGCCAACGTCCTGACTTTC. Translated: CASSFEFTGANVLTF. Based on the CDR3 plus reference TRBV5-1 and TRBJ2-6, the full variable domain is KAGVTQTPRYLIKTRGQQVTLSCSPISGHRSVSWYQQTPGQGLQFLFEYFSETQRNKGNFPGRFSGRQFSNSRSEMNVSTLELGDSALYLCASSFEFTGANVLTFGAGSRLTVL.

The genes are TRBV11-2 and TRBJ2-1; 8 bases are a match to TRBD2. The CDR3 consists of 14 residues. V was pared by 6 bases and J by 7 bases, with 8 bases of the junction left unmatched. The germline CDR1 and CDR2 sequences are SGHAT and FQNNGV. Written as DNA, the CDR3 is TGTGCCAGCAGGGAGGTTAGCGGGAAGAATGAGCAGTTCTTC. This gives the protein CASREVSGKNEQFF.

This rearrangement joins TRBV6-6 to TRBJ1-5; D may be TRBD1 (5 bases). Trimming cost V 7 bases and J 5 bases, with 12 bases left between them. Germline CDR1 and CDR2: MNHNY and SVGAGI (reference sequence). The CDR3 is 13 amino acids. In DNA, the CDR3 is TGTGCCAGCACAGGGCTGAGGGATCAGCCCCAGCATTTT. Translated: CASTGLRDQPQHF.

This chain joins TRBV12-3 or TRBV12-4 and TRBJ2-7, with D perhaps given as TRBD1 or TRBD2 (5 bases each). The J call may be wrong; the DNA end is better matched by TRBJ2-5. CDR3 length: 13 amino acids. The CDR3 coding sequence is TGTGCCAGCAGTTTGACCGGGGCTAAGACCCAGTACTTC. Translated: CASSLTGAKTQYF.

This clonotype was observed a few times. The rearrangement links TRBV12-3 or TRBV12-4 to TRBJ2-5; TRBD2 matches at 7 bases. The end of the DNA fits TRBJ2-1 better, so the J call may be wrong. There are 14 residues in the CDR3. The CDR3 spells CASSLFGGKNEQFF. The CDR3 DNA follows: TGTGCCAGCAGTTTATTCGGGGGGAAGAATGAGCAGTTCTTC.

This clonotype has a handful of counts. CDR3 nucleotides: TGTGCCAGCAGTTTGGGGGAGCCCAATTCACCCCTCCACTTT. Translated: CASSLGEPNSPLHF. This chain links TRBV12-3 or TRBV12-4 with TRBJ1-6; possibly TRBD1 for D (5 bases). Trimming took 3 bases from V and 7 from J, leaving 10 bases between them. The CDR3 covers 14 residues.

This clonotype was seen only a few times. V gene TRBV20-1 combines with J gene TRBJ2-3; D perhaps matches TRBD2 (7 bases). Germline CDR1 DFQATT, CDR2 SNEGSKA (reference sequence). The V end was cut by 6 bases, the J end by 2 bases, with 15 bases between. The CDR3 totals 14 residues. CDR3 residues: CSAQGGADTDTQYF. CDR3 in DNA: TGCAGTGCCCAAGGGGGGGCGGACACAGATACGCAGTATTTT.

In this sample, this clonotype turned up a few times. The chain is built from TRBV6-6 and TRBJ2-2; the D is unclear. The CDR3 extends over 14 amino acids. CDR1 is MNHNY and CDR2 is SVGAGI in the germline V gene (reference sequence). V was trimmed by 6 bases and J by 1 base, leaving 9 bases between them. CDR3 sequence: CASSPKGNTGELFF. CDR3 nucleotides: TGTGCCAGCAGCCCAAAGGGGAACACCGGGGAGCTGTTTTTT.

This clonotype has more than one count but fewer than ten. The chain recombines TRBV3-1 with TRBJ1-1, with TRBD1 as a possible D gene (5 bases). V was shortened by 5 bases and J by 3 bases, with 13 bases between the two germline ends. The CDR3 is 14 residues long. Germline CDR1 reads LGHDT; CDR2 reads YNNKEL (reference sequence). This CDR3 is CASSSPGEHTEAFF. The CDR3 region has the DNA TGTGCCAGCAGCTCCCCGGGGGAGCACACTGAAGCTTTCTTT. The full variable domain, its missing parts supplied by reference TRBV3-1 and TRBJ1-1, is DTAVSQTPKYLVTQMGNDKSIKCEQNLGHDTMYWYKQDSKKFLKIMFSYNNKELIINETVPNRFSPKSPDKAHLNLHINSLELGDSAVYFCASSSPGEHTEAFFGQGTRLTVV.

This clonotype has a handful of counts. In nucleotides, the CDR3 is TGCAGCGTTGCGCGGAGCTCCTACAATGAGCAGTTCTTC. It yields the protein CSVARSSYNEQFF. The chain combines TRBV29-1 with TRBJ2-1; D is unclear. Germline V gene lookup returns CDR1 SQVTM and CDR2 ANQGSEA. The V end lost 4 bases, the J end lost 0 bases, and 7 bases lay between the germline ends. The CDR3 totals 13 residues.